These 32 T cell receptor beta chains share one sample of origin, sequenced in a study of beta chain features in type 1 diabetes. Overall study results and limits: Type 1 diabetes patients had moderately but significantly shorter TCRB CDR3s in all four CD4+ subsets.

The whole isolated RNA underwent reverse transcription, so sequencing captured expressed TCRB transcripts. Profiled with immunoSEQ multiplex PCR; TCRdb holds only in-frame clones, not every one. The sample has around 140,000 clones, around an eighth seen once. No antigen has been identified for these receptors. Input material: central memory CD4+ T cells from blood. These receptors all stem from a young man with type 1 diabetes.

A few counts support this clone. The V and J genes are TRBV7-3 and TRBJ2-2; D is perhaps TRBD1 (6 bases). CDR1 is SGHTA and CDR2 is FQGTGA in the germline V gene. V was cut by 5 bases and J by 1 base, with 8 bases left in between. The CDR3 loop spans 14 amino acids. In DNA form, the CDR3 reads TGTGCCAGCAGCGCACAGGGGAACACCGGGGAGCTGTTTTTT. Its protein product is CASSAQGNTGELFF. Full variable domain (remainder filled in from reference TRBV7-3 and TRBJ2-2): GAGVSQTPSNKVTEKGKYVELRCDPISGHTALYWYRQSLGQGPEFLIYFQGTGAADDSGLPNDRFFAVRPEGSVSTLKIQRTERGDSAVYLCASSAQGNTGELFFGEGSRLTVL.

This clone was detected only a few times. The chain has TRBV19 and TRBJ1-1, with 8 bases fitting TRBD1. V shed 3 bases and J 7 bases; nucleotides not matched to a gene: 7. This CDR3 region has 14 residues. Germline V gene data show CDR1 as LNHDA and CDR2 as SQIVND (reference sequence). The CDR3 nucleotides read TGTGCCAGTAGTATCAAGGGCAGGGGGCTTGAAGCTTTCTTT. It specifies CASSIKGRGLEAFF. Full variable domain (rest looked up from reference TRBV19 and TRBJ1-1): DGGITQSPKYLFRKEGQNVTLSCEQNLNHDAMYWYRQDPGQGLRLIYYSQIVNDFQKGDIAEGYSVSREKKESFPLTVTSAQKNPTAFYLCASSIKGRGLEAFFGQGTRLTVV.

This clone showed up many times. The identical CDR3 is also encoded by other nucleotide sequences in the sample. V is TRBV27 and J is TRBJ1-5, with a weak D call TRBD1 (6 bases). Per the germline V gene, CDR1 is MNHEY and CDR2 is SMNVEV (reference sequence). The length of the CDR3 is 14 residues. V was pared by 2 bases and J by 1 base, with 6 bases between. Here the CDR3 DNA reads TGTGCCAGCAGTTTACAGGGGAGCAATCAGCCCCAGCATTTT. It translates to CASSLQGSNQPQHF.

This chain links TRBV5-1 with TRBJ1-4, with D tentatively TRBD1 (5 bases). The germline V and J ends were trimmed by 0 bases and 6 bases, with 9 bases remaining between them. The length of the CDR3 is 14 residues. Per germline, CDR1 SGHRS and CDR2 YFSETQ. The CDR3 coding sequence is TGCGCCAGCAGCTTGGGACAGCAGTATGAAAAACTGTTTTTT. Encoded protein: CASSLGQQYEKLFF.

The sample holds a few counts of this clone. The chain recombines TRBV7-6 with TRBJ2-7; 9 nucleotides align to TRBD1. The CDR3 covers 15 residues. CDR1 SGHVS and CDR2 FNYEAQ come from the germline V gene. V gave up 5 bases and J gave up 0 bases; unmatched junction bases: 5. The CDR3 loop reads CASSHLGQGSYEQYF. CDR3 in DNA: TGTGCCAGCAGCCACCTGGGACAGGGCTCCTACGAGCAGTACTTC. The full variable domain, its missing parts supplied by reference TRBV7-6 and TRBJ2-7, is GAGVSQSPRYKVTKRGQDVALRCDPISGHVSLYWYRQALGQGPEFLTYFNYEAQQDKSGLPNDRFSAERPEGSISTLTIQRTEQRDSAMYRCASSHLGQGSYEQYFGPGTRLTVT.

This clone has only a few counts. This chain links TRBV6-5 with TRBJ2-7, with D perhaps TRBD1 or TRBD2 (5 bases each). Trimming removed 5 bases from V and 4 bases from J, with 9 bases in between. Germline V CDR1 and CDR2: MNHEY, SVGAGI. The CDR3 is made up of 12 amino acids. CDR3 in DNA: TGTGCCAGCAGTGGCGAGGGGTACGAGCAGTACTTC. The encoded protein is CASSGEGYEQYF.

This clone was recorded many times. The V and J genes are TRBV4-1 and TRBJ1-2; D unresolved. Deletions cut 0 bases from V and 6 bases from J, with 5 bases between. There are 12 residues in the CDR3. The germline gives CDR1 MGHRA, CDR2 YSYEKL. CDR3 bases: TGCGCCAGCAGCCAAGATTCGGATGGCTACACCTTC. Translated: CASSQDSDGYTF.

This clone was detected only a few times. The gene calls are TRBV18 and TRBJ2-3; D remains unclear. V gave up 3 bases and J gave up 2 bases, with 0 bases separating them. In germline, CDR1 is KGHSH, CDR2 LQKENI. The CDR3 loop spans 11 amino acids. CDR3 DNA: TGTGCCAGCTCACCCACAGATACGCAGTATTTT. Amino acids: CASSPTDTQYF.

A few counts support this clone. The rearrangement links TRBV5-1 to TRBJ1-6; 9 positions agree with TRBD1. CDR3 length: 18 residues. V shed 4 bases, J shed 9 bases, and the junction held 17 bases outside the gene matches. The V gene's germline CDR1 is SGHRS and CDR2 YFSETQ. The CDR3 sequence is CASSLAGDREVLSSPLHF. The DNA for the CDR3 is TGCGCCAGCAGCCTCGCGGGGGACAGGGAGGTTCTGAGTTCACCCCTCCACTTT.

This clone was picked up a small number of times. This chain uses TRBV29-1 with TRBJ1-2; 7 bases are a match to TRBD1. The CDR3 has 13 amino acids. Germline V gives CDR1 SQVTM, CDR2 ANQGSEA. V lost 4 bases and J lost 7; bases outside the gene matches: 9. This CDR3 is CSVVGTGQSGYTF. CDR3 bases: TGCAGCGTTGTGGGGACGGGACAGTCTGGCTACACCTTC. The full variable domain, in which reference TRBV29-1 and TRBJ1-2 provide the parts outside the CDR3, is SAVISQKPSRDICQRGTSLTIQCQVDSQVTMMFWYRQQPGQSLTLIATANQGSEATYESGFVIDKFPISRPNLTFSTLTVSNMSPEDSSIYLCSVVGTGQSGYTFGSGTRLTVV.

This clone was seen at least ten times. The CDR3 DNA sequence: TGTGCCAGCAGTACAGGGACTTCGGGGAATGAGCAGTTCTTC. It encodes CASSTGTSGNEQFF. This chain uses TRBV7-2 with TRBJ2-1; D possibly uses TRBD1 or TRBD2 (6 bases each). The germline gives CDR1 SGHTA, CDR2 FQGNSA. The V end was cut by 6 bases, the J end by 7 bases, with 16 bases between. This CDR3 comprises 14 residues.

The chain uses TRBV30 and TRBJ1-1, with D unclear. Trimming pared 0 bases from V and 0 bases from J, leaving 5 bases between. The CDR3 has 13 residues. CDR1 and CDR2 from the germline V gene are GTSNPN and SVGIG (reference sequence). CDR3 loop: CAWSVSMNTEAFF. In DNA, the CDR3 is TGTGCCTGGAGTGTCTCCATGAACACTGAAGCTTTCTTT.

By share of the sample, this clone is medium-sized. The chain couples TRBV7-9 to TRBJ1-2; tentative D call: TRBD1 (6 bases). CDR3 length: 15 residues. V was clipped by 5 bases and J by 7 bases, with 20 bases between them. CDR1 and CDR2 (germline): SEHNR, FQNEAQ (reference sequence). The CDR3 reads CASSTLGARGGGYTF. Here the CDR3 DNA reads TGTGCCAGCAGCACCCTTGGGGCCAGGGGTGGTGGCTACACCTTC.

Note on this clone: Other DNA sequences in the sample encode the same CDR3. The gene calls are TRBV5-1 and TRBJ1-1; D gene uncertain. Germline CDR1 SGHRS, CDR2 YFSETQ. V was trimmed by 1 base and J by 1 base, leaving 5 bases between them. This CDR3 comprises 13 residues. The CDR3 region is CASSLTQNTEAFF. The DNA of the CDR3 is TGCGCCAGCAGCTTGACACAGAACACTGAAGCTTTCTTT. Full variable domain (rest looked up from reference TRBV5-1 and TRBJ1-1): KAGVTQTPRYLIKTRGQQVTLSCSPISGHRSVSWYQQTPGQGLQFLFEYFSETQRNKGNFPGRFSGRQFSNSRSEMNVSTLELGDSALYLCASSLTQNTEAFFGQGTRLTVV.

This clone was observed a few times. The CDR3: CASSSGRARGQPQHF. The DNA for the CDR3 is TGTGCCAGCAGCTCGGGACGGGCAAGGGGGCAGCCCCAGCATTTT. The genes are TRBV27 and TRBJ1-5; D is possibly TRBD1 (6 bases). Germline CDR1 is MNHEY and CDR2 is SMNVEV (reference sequence). V was clipped by 6 bases and J by 7 bases, with 19 bases between them. The CDR3 consists of 15 residues.

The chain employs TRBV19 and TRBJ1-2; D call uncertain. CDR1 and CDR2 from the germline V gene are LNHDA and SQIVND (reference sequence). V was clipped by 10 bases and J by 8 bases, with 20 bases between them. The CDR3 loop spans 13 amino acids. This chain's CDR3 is CATLGLVVGGYTF. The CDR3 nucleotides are TGTGCCACCTTGGGCCTTGTGGTTGGAGGCTACACCTTC.

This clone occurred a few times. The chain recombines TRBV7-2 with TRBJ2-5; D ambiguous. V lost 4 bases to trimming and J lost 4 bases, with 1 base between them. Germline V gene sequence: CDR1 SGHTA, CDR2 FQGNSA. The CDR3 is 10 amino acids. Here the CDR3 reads CASSSETQYF. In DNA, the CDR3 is TGTGCCAGCAGCTCAGAGACCCAGTACTTC.

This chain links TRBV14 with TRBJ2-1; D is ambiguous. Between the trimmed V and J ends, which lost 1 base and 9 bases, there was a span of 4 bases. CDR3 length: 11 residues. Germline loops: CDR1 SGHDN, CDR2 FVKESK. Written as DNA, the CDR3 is TGTGCCAGCAGCCAAGGCCCTGAGCAGTTCTTC. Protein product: CASSQGPEQFF. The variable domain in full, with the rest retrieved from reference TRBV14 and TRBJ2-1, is EAGVTQFPSHSVIEKGQTVTLRCDPISGHDNLYWYRRVMGKEIKFLLHFVKESKQDESGMPNNRFLAERTGGTYSTLKVQPAELEDSGVYFCASSQGPEQFFGPGTRLTVL.

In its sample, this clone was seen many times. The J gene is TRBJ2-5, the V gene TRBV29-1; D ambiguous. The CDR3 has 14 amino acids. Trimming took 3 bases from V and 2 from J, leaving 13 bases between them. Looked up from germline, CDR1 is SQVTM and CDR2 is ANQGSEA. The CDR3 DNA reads TGCAGCGTTGACCCAGGTTCCTGGCAAGAGACCCAGTACTTC. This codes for CSVDPGSWQETQYF.

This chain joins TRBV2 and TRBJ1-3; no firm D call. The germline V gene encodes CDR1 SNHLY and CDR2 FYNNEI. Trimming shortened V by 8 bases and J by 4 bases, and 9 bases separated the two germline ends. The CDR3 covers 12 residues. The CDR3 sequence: CASRTDGNTIYF. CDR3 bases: TGTGCCAGCCGGACTGACGGAAACACCATATATTTT. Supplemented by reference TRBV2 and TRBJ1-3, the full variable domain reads EPEVTQTPSHQVTQMGQEVILRCVPISNHLYFYWYRQILGQKVEFLVSFYNNEISEKSEIFDDQFSVERPDGSNFTLKIRSTKLEDSAMYFCASRTDGNTIYFGEGSWLTVV.

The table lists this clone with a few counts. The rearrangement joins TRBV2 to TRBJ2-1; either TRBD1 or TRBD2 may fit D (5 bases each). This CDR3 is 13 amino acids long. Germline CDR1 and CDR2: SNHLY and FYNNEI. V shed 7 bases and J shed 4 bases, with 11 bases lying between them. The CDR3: CASTRDLYNEQFF. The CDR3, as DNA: TGTGCCAGCACCCGGGACCTATACAATGAGCAGTTCTTC.

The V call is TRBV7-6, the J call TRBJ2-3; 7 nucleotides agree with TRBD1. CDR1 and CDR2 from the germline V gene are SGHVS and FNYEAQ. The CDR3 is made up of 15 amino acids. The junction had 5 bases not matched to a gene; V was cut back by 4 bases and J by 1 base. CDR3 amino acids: CASSSTGMGTDTQYF. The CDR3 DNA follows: TGTGCCAGCAGCTCGACAGGGATGGGCACAGATACGCAGTATTTT.

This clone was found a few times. In DNA form, the CDR3 reads TGTGCCTGGACCCTCTATGATTCCTATGGCTACACCTTC. It yields the protein CAWTLYDSYGYTF. This chain links TRBV30 with TRBJ1-2; D is unresolved. V shed 4 bases and J shed 4 bases, with 13 bases lying between them. Looked up from germline, CDR1 is GTSNPN and CDR2 is SVGIG (reference sequence). The CDR3 loop spans 13 amino acids.

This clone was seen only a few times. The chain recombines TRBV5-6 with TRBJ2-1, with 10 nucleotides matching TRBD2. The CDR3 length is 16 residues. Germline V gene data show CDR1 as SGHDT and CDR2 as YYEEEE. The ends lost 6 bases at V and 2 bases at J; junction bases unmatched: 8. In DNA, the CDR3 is TGTGCCAGCAAGCTTACCCTAGCGGGGGCCTACAATGAGCAGTTCTTC. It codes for CASKLTLAGAYNEQFF.

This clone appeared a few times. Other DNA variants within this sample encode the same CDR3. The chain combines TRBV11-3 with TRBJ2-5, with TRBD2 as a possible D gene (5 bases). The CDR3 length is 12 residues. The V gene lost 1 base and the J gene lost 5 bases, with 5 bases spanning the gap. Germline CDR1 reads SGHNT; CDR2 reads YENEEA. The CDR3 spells CASSLGRETQYF. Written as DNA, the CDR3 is TGTGCCAGCAGCTTAGGGAGGGAGACCCAGTACTTC.

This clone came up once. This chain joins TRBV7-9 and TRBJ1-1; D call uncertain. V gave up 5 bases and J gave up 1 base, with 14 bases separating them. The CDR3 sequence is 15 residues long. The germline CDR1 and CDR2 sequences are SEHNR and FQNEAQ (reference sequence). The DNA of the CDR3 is TGTGCCAGCAGCCGACCCGTAACAAGGAACACTGAAGCTTTCTTT. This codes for CASSRPVTRNTEAFF.

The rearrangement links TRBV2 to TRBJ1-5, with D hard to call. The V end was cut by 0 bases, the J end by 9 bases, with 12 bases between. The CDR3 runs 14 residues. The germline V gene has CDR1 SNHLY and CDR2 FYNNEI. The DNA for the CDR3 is TGTGCCAGCAGTGAAGCGCTTCTGGGCAGGCCCCAGCATTTT. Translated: CASSEALLGRPQHF.

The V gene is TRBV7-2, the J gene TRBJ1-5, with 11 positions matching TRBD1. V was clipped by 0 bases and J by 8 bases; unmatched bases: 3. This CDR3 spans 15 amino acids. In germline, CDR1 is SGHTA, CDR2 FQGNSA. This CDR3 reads CASSLAGTGGKPQHF. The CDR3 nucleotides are TGTGCCAGCAGCTTAGCCGGGACAGGGGGGAAGCCCCAGCATTTT.

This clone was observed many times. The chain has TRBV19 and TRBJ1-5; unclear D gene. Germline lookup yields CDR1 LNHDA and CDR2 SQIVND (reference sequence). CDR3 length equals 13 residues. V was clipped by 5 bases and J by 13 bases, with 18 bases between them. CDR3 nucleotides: TGTGCCAGTAGTTTCCTCCGGCTGGGAATGCAGCATTTT. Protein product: CASSFLRLGMQHF.

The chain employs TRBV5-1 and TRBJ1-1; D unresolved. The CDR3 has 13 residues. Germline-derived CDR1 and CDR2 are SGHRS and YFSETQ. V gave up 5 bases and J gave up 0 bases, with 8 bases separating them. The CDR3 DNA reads TGCGCCAGCAGTTCCGACCTGAACACTGAAGCTTTCTTT. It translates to CASSSDLNTEAFF.

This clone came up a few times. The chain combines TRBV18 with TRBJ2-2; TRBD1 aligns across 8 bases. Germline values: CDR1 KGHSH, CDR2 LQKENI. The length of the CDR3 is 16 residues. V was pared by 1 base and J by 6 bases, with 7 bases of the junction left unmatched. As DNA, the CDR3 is TGTGCCAGCTCACCACGAGCAGGGGGCCAGTCCGGGGAGCTGTTTTTT. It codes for CASSPRAGGQSGELFF.

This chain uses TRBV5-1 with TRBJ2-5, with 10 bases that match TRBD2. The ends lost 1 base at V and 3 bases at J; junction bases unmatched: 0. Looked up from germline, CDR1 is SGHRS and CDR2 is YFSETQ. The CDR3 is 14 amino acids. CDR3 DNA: TGCGCCAGCAGCTTGCTAGCGGGGGAAGAGACCCAGTACTTC. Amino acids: CASSLLAGEETQYF.